The sequence of this T cell receptor beta chain was determined in a study of siplizumab effects on memory and regulatory T cells (dated by TCRdb to between 2018 and 2021). With regard to the full study: The effect of the anti-CD2 antibody siplizumab on alloreactive T-cell subsets was examined in allogeneic mixed lymphocyte reactions constructed from human PBMCs.

V and J are truncated by 3 bases and 0 bases respectively, leaving an intervening sequence of 19 bases. The CDR3 spans 17 residues, from the cysteine through the phenylalanine. This entry keeps only the CDR3 DNA: 51 bases, framed from base 1. From a lookup of the germline V gene, CDR1 and CDR2 are SGDLS and YYNGEE. Sorted unstimulated T cells and proliferating T cells recovered from mixed lymphocyte reactions underwent TCRbeta CDR3 sequencing. Fresh whole blood from approximately ten HLA-typed healthy donors was used to isolate PBMCs. About this clone: The antigen it binds to is not known. Base qualities are missing; no much larger clone stands one base away.

Library preparation used the immunoSEQ multiplex PCR assay. The deep sequencing platform assayed about 10^5 TCR templates per sample. Genomic DNA extracted from sorted T cells was used for TCRbeta CDR3 sequencing. As for how the authors treated the data: Clonal analysis of TCRbeta CDR3 data was done in the R programming language. Comparing unstimulated samples against CFSE-low samples taken after the reaction was how alloreactive CD4+ and CD8+ clones were defined. Alloreactive CD4+ clones were assigned to regulatory or non-regulatory origin by matching sequences to sorted unstimulated Treg and non-Treg repertoires. TCRdb holds this immuneACCESS table with in-frame rearrangements only. Some clones are missing; in checked studies, unresolved V genes explain under half, and the rest has no known cause. V and J calls and clone size are copied from that table; D and trimming were computed from the DNA. A total of some 73,000 clones appear in this sample, roughly 93% of them only once. Of the sample, 5% is held by the ten largest clones.

What the authors observed across the whole study: Because sequences below about 10^-5 frequency were poorly captured, only a minor fraction of alloreactive clones could be mapped to unstimulated subsets. Among mappable alloreactive CD4+ clones, an average Treg-derived fraction of less than 70% was observed with siplizumab, compared with less than 35% in control reactions. Whether proliferating Tregs from siplizumab cultures actually had suppressive function was not functionally confirmed. Compared with memory T cells, unstimulated naive T cells appeared more diverse, and naive cells seemed to make a substantial contribution to the alloresponse. Roughly 80-97% of proliferating CD4+ or CD8+ clones could not be assigned a naive or memory phenotype. The cumulative frequency of alloreactive sequences traceable to unstimulated CD4+ memory T cells was significantly reduced by siplizumab.

The receptor chain draws on TRBV9 and TRBJ2-7; TRBD2 might be the D gene, on 6 matching bases. The clonotype originates from a human donor in good health. Sequenced: CD8+ T cells sorted from blood. The bases read TGTGCCAGCAGCGAGAGCCCCCGACAGACTAGCTCCTACGAGCAGTACTTC. Its product reads: CASSESPRQTSSYEQYF.